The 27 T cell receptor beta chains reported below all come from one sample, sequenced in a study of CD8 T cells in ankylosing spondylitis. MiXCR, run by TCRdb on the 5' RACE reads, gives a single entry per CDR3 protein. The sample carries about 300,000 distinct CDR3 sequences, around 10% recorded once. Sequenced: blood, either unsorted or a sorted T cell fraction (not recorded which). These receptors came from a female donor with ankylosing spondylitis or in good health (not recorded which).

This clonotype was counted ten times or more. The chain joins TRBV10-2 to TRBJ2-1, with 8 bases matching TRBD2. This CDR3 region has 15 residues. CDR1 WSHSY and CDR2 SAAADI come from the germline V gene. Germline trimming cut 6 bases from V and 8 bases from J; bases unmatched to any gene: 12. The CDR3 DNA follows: TGCGCCAGCAGAAAGGGACTAGGGGCGTCCGATGAGCAGTTCTTC. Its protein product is CASRKGLGASDEQFF.

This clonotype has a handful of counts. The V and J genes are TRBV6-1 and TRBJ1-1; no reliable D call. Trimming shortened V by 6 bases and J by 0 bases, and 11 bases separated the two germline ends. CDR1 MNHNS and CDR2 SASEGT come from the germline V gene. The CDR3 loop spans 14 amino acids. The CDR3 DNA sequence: TGTGCCAGCAGGAAGGCGGGGTTGAACACTGAAGCTTTCTTT. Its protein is CASRKAGLNTEAFF.

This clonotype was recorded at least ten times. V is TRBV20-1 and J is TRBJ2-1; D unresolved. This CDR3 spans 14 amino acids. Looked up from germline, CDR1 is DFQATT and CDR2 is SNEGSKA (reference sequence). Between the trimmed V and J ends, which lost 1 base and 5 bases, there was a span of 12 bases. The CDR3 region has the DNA TGCAGTGCTAGAGGTTGGGGTGCCGACAATGAGCAGTTCTTC. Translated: CSARGWGADNEQFF.

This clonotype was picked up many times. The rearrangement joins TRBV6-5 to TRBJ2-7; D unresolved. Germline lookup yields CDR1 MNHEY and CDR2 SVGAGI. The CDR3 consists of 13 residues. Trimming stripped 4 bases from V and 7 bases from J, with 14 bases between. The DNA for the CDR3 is TGTGCCAGCAGTTCACGGACCGGTGGTGAGCAGTACTTC. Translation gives CASSSRTGGEQYF.

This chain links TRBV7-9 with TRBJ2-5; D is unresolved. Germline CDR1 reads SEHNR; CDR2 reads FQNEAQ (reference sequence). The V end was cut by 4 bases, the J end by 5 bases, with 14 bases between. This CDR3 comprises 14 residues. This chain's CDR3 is CASSWTSKKETQYF. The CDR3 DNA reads TGTGCCAGCAGCTGGACCTCGAAGAAGGAGACCCAGTACTTC.

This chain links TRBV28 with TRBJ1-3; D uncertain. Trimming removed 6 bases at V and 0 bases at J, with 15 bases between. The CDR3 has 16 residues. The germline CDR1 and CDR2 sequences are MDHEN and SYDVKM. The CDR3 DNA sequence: TGTGCCAGCAGCCTCGAGGTTCCCTCCTCTGGAAACACCATATATTTT. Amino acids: CASSLEVPSSGNTIYF. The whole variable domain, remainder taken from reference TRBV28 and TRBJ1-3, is DVKVTQSSRYLVKRTGEKVFLECVQDMDHENMFWYRQDPGLGLRLIYFSYDVKMKEKGDIPEGYSVSREKKERFSLILESASTNQTSMYLCASSLEVPSSGNTIYFGEGSWLTVV.

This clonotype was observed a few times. The CDR3 region is CSANNPSGIPTDTQYF. Written as DNA, the CDR3 is TGCAGTGCAAATAACCCTAGCGGGATACCTACAGATACGCAGTATTTT. The rearrangement uses TRBV20-1 and TRBJ2-3, with 9 bases aligning to TRBD2. CDR1 and CDR2 (germline): DFQATT, SNEGSKA (reference sequence). V lost 6 bases and J lost 3; bases outside the gene matches: 13. This CDR3 contains 16 residues.

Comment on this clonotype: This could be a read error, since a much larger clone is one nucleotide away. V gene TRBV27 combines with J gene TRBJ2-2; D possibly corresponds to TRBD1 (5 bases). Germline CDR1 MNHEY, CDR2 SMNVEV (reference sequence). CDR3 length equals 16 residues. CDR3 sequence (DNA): TGTGGCAGCAGTTTTGGGGCCGGCGCGAACACCGGGGAGCTGTTTTTT. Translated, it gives CGSSFGAGANTGELFF.

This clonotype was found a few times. The CDR3 DNA follows: TGTGCCATCAGTGAAGGTGGGGGCCCTATGACGGCCAACGTCCTGACTTTC. This gives the protein CAISEGGGPMTANVLTF. The chain is built from TRBV10-3 and TRBJ2-6, with a possible D match to TRBD1 (6 bases). Germline CDR1 and CDR2: ENHRY and SYGVKD. The CDR3 totals 17 residues. Trimming pared 3 bases from V and 6 bases from J, leaving 18 bases between.

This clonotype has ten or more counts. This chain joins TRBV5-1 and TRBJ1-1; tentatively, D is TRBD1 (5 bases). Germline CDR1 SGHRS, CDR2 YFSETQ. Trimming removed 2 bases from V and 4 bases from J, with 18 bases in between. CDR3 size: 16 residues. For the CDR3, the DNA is TGCGCCAGCAGCTTATCCCAATCAAGGAGGGGCACTGAAGCTTTCTTT. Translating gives CASSLSQSRRGTEAFF.

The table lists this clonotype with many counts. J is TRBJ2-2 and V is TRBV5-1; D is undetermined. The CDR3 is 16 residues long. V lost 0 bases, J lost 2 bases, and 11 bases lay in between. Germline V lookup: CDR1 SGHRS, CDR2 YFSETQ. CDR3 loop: CASSLAVLSNTGELFF. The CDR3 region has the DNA TGCGCCAGCAGCTTGGCCGTTTTATCTAACACCGGGGAGCTGTTTTTT.

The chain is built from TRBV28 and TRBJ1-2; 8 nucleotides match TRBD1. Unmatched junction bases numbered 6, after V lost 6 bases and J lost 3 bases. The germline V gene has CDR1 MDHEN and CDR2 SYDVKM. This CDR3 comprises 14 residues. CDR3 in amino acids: CASRTGTGYYGYTF. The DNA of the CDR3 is TGTGCCAGCAGAACCGGGACAGGTTACTATGGCTACACCTTC.

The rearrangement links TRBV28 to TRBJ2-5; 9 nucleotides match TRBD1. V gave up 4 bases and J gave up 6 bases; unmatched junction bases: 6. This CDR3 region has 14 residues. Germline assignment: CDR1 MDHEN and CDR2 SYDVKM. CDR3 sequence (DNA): TGTGCCAGCAGTTACAGGGGGCCGGGACAGACCCAGTACTTC. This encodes CASSYRGPGQTQYF.

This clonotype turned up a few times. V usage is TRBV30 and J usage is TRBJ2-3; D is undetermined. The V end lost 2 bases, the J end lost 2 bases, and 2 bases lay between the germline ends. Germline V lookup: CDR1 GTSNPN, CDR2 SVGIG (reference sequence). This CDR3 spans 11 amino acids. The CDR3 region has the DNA TGTGCCTGGAGTACCACAGATACGCAGTATTTT. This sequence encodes CAWSTTDTQYF.

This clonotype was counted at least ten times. In DNA form, the CDR3 reads TGCAGTGCTAGGGCGGGAGGGGGTTACAATGAGCAGTTCTTC. Translated: CSARAGGGYNEQFF. The chain uses TRBV20-1 and TRBJ2-1; 9 bases map to TRBD2. The CDR3 is 14 residues long. Germline CDR1 reads DFQATT; CDR2 reads SNEGSKA (reference sequence). Germline trimming cut 3 bases from V and 4 bases from J; bases unmatched to any gene: 4.

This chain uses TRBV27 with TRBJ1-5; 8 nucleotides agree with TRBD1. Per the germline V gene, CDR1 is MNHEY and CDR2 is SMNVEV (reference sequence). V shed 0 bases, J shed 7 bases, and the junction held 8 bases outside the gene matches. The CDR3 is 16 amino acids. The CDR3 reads CASSLSGQGAGQPQHF. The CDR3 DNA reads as TGTGCCAGCAGTTTATCAGGGCAGGGGGCTGGACAGCCCCAGCATTTT.

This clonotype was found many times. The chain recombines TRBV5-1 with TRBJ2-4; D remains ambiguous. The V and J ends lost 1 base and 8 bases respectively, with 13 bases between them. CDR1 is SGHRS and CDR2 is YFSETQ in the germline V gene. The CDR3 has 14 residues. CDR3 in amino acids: CASSLQEGRDIQYF. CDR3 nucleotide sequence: TGCGCCAGCAGCTTGCAGGAAGGTAGAGACATTCAGTACTTC. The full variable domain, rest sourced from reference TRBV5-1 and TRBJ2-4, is KAGVTQTPRYLIKTRGQQVTLSCSPISGHRSVSWYQQTPGQGLQFLFEYFSETQRNKGNFPGRFSGRQFSNSRSEMNVSTLELGDSALYLCASSLQEGRDIQYFGAGTRLSVL.

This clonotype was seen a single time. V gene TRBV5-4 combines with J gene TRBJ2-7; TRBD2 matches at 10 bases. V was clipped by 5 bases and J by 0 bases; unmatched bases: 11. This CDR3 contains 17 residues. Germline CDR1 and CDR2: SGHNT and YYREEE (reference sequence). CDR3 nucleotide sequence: TGTGCCAGCAGTCCGAACGCCGGGACTAGCGTCTCCTACGAGCAGTACTTC. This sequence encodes CASSPNAGTSVSYEQYF.

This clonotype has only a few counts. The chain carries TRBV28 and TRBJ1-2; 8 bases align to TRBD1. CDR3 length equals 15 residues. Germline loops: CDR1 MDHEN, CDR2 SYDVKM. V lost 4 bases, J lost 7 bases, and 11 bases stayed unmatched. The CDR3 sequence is CASSSNSDRGSGYTF. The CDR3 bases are TGTGCCAGCAGTTCGAACAGTGACAGGGGAAGTGGCTACACCTTC.

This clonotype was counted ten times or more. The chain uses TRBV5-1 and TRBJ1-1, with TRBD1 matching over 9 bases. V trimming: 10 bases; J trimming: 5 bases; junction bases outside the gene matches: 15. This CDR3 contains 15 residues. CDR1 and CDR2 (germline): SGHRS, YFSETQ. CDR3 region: CAPYFSDRGTTEAFF. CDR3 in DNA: TGCGCCCCTTACTTTTCGGACAGGGGAACGACTGAAGCTTTCTTT.

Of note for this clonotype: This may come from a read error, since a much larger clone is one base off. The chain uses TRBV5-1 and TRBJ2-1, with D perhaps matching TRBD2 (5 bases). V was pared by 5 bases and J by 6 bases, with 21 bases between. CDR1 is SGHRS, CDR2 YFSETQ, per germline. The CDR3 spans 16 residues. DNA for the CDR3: TGCGCCAGCAGGCCTCCCACGAGGGTACTTTCCAATGAGCAGTTCTTC. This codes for CASRPPTRVLSNEQFF. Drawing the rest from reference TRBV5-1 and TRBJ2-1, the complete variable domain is KAGVTQTPRYLIKTRGQQVTLSCSPISGHRSVSWYQQTPGQGLQFLFEYFSETQRNKGNFPGRFSGRQFSNSRSEMNVSTLELGDSALYLCASRPPTRVLSNEQFFGPGTRLTVL.

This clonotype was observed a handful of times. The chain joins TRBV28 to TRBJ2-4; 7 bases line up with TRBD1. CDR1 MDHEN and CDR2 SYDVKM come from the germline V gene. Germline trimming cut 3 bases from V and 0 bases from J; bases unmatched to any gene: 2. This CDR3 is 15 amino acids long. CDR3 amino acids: CASSLTGLAKNIQYF. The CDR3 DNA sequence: TGTGCCAGCAGTTTGACAGGGCTAGCCAAAAACATTCAGTACTTC.

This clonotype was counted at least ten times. The CDR3 is CATSGGLAGGREQFF. In nucleotides, the CDR3 is TGTGCCACCAGCGGAGGACTAGCGGGAGGGCGCGAGCAGTTCTTC. The V and J genes are TRBV15 and TRBJ2-1; 15 bases line up with TRBD2. This CDR3 has 15 residues. Looked up from germline, CDR1 is LNHNV and CDR2 is YYDKDF (reference sequence). V gave up 5 bases and J gave up 10 bases; unmatched junction bases: 6.

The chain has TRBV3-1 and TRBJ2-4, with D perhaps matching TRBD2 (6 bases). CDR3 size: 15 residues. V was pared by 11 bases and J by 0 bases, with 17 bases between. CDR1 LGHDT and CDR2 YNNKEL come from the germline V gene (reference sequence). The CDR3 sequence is CASCLTSLAKNIQYF. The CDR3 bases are TGTGCCTCCTGCCTAACTAGCCTAGCCAAAAACATTCAGTACTTC.

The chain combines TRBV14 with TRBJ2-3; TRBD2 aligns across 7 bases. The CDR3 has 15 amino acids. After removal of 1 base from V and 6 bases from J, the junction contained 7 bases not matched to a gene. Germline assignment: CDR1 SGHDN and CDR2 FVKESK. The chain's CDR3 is CASSQGLAPPDTQYF. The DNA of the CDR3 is TGTGCCAGCAGCCAAGGACTAGCTCCCCCGGATACGCAGTATTTT.

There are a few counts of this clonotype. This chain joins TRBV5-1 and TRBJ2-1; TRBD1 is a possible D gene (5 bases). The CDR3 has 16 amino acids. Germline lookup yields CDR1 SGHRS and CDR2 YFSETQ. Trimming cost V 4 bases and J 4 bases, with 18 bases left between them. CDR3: CASSREQENGYNEQFF. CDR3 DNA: TGCGCCAGCAGCAGAGAACAGGAGAACGGATACAATGAGCAGTTCTTC.

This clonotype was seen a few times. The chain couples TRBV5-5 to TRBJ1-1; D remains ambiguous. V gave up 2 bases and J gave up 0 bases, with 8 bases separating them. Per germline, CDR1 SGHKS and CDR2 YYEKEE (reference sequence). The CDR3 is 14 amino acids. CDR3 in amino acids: CASSLVQMNTEAFF. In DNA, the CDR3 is TGTGCCAGCAGCTTAGTACAGATGAACACTGAAGCTTTCTTT.